This is a list of T cell receptor beta chains from one sample in a study of cytomegalovirus exposure and HLA in healthy donors. The table came from immunoSEQ multiplex PCR; TCRdb's copy has only in-frame clones and leaves some out. The sample has around 140,000 clones; approximately 79% are singletons. The sample was PBMCs. The receptors originated from a woman younger than 45 in good health and CMV-seronegative. The CDR3 runs from the conserved cysteine through the conserved F or W. The D gene is left open where the match is weak. Where a row states a size, it is once, few, many or the class of an expanded clone; other rows omit it.

j_call: TRBJ2-1; d_call: TRBD2; clone_size: few; v_call: TRBV4-3; cdr3_nt: TGCGCCAGCAGCCAAGGGCTAGCGGGGGACTACAATGAGCAGTTCTTC; cdr3_aa: CASSQGLAGDYNEQFF
j_call: TRBJ2-1; d_call: -; clone_size: -; v_call: TRBV9; cdr3_nt: TGTGCCAGCAGCGTACGTTCGGGGAGCTCCTACAATGAGCAGTTCTTC; cdr3_aa: CASSVRSGSSYNEQFF
j_call: TRBJ1-1; d_call: -; clone_size: few; v_call: TRBV5-1; cdr3_nt: TGCGCCAGCAGCCCGGGACATTCGAACACTGAAGCTTTCTTT; cdr3_aa: CASSPGHSNTEAFF
j_call: TRBJ2-5; d_call: -; clone_size: -; v_call: TRBV29-1; cdr3_nt: TGCAGCGTATACAGGGTTCGGGAGACCCAGTACTTC; cdr3_aa: CSVYRVRETQYF
j_call: TRBJ1-1; d_call: -; clone_size: few; v_call: TRBV7-3; cdr3_nt: TGTGCCAGCAGCCCGGGAGGACACCCGAACACTGAAGCTTTCTTT; cdr3_aa: CASSPGGHPNTEAFF
j_call: TRBJ1-6; d_call: TRBD1; clone_size: once; v_call: TRBV9; cdr3_nt: TGTGCCAGCAGCGGCCCCCCGGGACAGGATAATTCACCCCTCCACTTT; cdr3_aa: CASSGPPGQDNSPLHF
j_call: TRBJ1-5; d_call: TRBD1; clone_size: -; v_call: TRBV19; cdr3_nt: TGTGCCAGTAGTCCAAGGGACAGGGGAGTTGGGCAGCCCCAGCATTTT; cdr3_aa: CASSPRDRGVGQPQHF
j_call: TRBJ2-5; d_call: TRBD1; clone_size: -; v_call: TRBV5-4; cdr3_nt: TGTGCCAGCAGCGCGGACCAGGGGGCCGAAGAGACCCAGTACTTC; cdr3_aa: CASSADQGAEETQYF
j_call: TRBJ2-2; d_call: -; clone_size: -; v_call: TRBV7-6; cdr3_nt: TGTGCCAGCAGCTTCCTAGGTCAGGGGACCGGGGAGCTGTTTTTT; cdr3_aa: CASSFLGQGTGELFF
j_call: TRBJ1-3; d_call: -; clone_size: -; v_call: TRBV5-1; cdr3_nt: TGCGCCAGCAGCTTTGTAAGCAGGGTTGACACCATATATTTT; cdr3_aa: CASSFVSRVDTIYF
j_call: TRBJ2-3; d_call: TRBD1; clone_size: -; v_call: TRBV30; cdr3_nt: TGTGCCTGGAGCCGGGGACAGCACACAGATACGCAGTATTTT; cdr3_aa: CAWSRGQHTDTQYF
j_call: TRBJ1-1; d_call: -; clone_size: few; v_call: TRBV5-1; cdr3_nt: TGCGCCAGCCGAGGCGGCATGAACACTGAAGCTTTCTTT; cdr3_aa: CASRGGMNTEAFF
j_call: TRBJ1-1; d_call: -; clone_size: -; v_call: TRBV5-1; cdr3_nt: TGCGCCAGCAGCTTCGCAGGTACGAACACTGAAGCTTTCTTT; cdr3_aa: CASSFAGTNTEAFF
j_call: TRBJ1-4; d_call: TRBD1; clone_size: -; v_call: TRBV2; cdr3_nt: TGTGCCAGCGGACCTACAGGGGGCGCCCCCACAACTAATGAAAAACTGTTTTTT; cdr3_aa: CASGPTGGAPTTNEKLFF
j_call: TRBJ2-7; d_call: TRBD1; clone_size: few; v_call: TRBV19; cdr3_nt: TGTGCCAGTAGTGCGAAGGGGGACAGGGGGTCCTACGAGCAGTACTTC; cdr3_aa: CASSAKGDRGSYEQYF
j_call: TRBJ2-4; d_call: -; clone_size: -; v_call: TRBV9; cdr3_nt: TGTGCCAGCAGCGTAATGGCAGGGCTAGCCAAAAACATTCAGTACTTC; cdr3_aa: CASSVMAGLAKNIQYF
j_call: TRBJ1-4; d_call: -; clone_size: -; v_call: TRBV5-1; cdr3_nt: TGCGCCAGCAGCTTGGCCGCGACAAGGGGGAACCTTAATGAAAAACTGTTTTTT; cdr3_aa: CASSLAATRGNLNEKLFF
j_call: TRBJ1-6; d_call: TRBD1; clone_size: -; v_call: TRBV4-1; cdr3_nt: TGCGCCAGCAGCCAAGAGGGGGGACAGGTCGGTTCACCCCTCCACTTT; cdr3_aa: CASSQEGGQVGSPLHF
j_call: TRBJ1-1; d_call: TRBD1; clone_size: -; v_call: TRBV28; cdr3_nt: TGTGCCAGCAGTTCCGGACAGGGGAGCACTGAAGCTTTCTTT; cdr3_aa: CASSSGQGSTEAFF
j_call: TRBJ2-2; d_call: -; clone_size: -; v_call: TRBV2; cdr3_nt: TGTGCCAGCAGTGAGGGCAGGGGCTACTTGAACACCGGGGAGCTGTTTTTT; cdr3_aa: CASSEGRGYLNTGELFF
j_call: TRBJ2-1; d_call: -; clone_size: -; v_call: TRBV18; cdr3_nt: TGTGCCAGCTCACCACGAGGGTTCAATGAGCAGTTCTTC; cdr3_aa: CASSPRGFNEQFF
j_call: TRBJ2-2; d_call: TRBD1; clone_size: -; v_call: TRBV4-2; cdr3_nt: TGTGCCAGCAGCCAAGGGACAGGGGGCCAAGTCGGGGAGCTGTTTTTT; cdr3_aa: CASSQGTGGQVGELFF
j_call: TRBJ1-1; d_call: TRBD1; clone_size: -; v_call: TRBV19; cdr3_nt: TGTGCCAGTAGTTCAACAGGGGAAACTGAAGCTTTCTTT; cdr3_aa: CASSSTGETEAFF